This T cell receptor beta chain was sequenced for a study of regulatory T cells in long-lasting Graves disease. In the study overall: Persistent cases took antithyroid drugs over 5 years and stayed TSH receptor antibody positive.

For this clonotype: Antigen: not known.

Arm-PCR with iRepertoire HTBI primers amplified the CDR3 regions for these TCR beta libraries. TCRdb analysed the multiplex PCR reads with MiXCR anew, one entry per CDR3 protein. This sample has roughly 500,000 distinct CDR3 sequences, with around 21% found just once. Study results and limitations: Sample size, which was small, may have reduced accuracy. Segments TRBV28, TRBJ1-2 and TRBJ2-5 showed preferential usage in persistent disease. Less diverse TCR repertoires were seen in persistent Graves' patients than in newly diagnosed ones.

CDR3 length equals 16 residues. Germline values: CDR1 SGHVS, CDR2 FQNEAQ. Time point of the sample: persistent/refractory GD, antithyroid drugs over 5 years with positive TRAb. Construction of the TCR library relied on RNA isolated from PBMCs. The sequence was collected from a female donor with Graves disease. Sample: peripheral blood mononuclear cells (PBMCs), taken when the disease was refractory, from a patient treated with antithyroid drugs. The genes are TRBV7-8 and TRBJ2-5; 11 bases fit TRBD2. The J call may not be correct, given that the DNA end is closer to TRBJ2-1. In nucleotides, the CDR3 is TGTGCCAGCAGCTTCAACAGGGACACTAGCGGGAGTGAGCAGTTCTTC. Translating gives CASSFNRDTSGSEQFF.